This T cell receptor (beta chain) was captured in a study of early T cells in non-severe SARS-CoV-2 infection. General study findings and limits: The VDJdb matching leaned toward anti-spike CD8 responses and overlooked private and CD4 specificities.

This clonotype was detected a few times. The antigen is undetermined. TCRdb analysed the 5' RACE reads with MiXCR anew, one entry per CDR3 protein. The table has 45,000 or so distinct CDR3 sequences, roughly a tenth seen once; the top ten hold about a tenth. Sample: whole blood. This receptor was identified in an adult who was a healthcare worker with PCR-confirmed SARS-CoV-2 infection or an uninfected control (not recorded which).

The CDR3 coding sequence is TGTGCCACCGGAGGGGGGGTGAACACTGAAGCTTTCTTT. It encodes CATGGGVNTEAFF. The V gene is TRBV10-3, the J gene TRBJ1-1; TRBD1 is a possible D gene (6 bases). The CDR3 contains 13 residues. Germline V gene lookup returns CDR1 ENHRY and CDR2 SYGVKD. The ends were cut back, 10 bases at V and 0 bases at J, with 12 bases in the middle.